This T cell receptor beta chain derives from a study of chemoradiotherapy in HPV16-positive cancers. Study summary: Functional T-cell assays on a couple of HPV16-positive patients' cells defined candidate HPV-specific clones and common TCR motifs.

Using immunoSEQ multiplex PCR, the repertoire was profiled, and TCRdb retains in-frame clones only, with some absent. Counted here are fewer than 15,000 clones, just over 85% occurring once; the ten biggest clones make up 3.5%. The CDR3 consists of 15 residues. CDR1 is MRHNA, CDR2 SNTAGT, per germline. J lost 7 bases, V lost 4 bases, and 7 bases had no gene match. Points on this clone: The antigen is unknown.

Study outcomes and limitations: During treatment, candidate HPV-specific clones and E7-related motifs expanded in tumor. HPV-specific T cells were functionally defined from only a couple of HPV16-positive patients.

Over chemoradiotherapy, repertoires were sampled more than once. The sample was blood, taken from a patient who underwent chemoradiotherapy. The sequence was collected from a human donor with HPV-associated anogenital cancer. The chain carries TRBV6-4 and TRBJ2-3; TRBD2 matches at 11 bases. The CDR3 DNA reads TGTGCCAGCAGTGTTGGGACTAGCGGCGTGTATACGCAGTATTTT. Protein product: CASSVGTSGVYTQYF.